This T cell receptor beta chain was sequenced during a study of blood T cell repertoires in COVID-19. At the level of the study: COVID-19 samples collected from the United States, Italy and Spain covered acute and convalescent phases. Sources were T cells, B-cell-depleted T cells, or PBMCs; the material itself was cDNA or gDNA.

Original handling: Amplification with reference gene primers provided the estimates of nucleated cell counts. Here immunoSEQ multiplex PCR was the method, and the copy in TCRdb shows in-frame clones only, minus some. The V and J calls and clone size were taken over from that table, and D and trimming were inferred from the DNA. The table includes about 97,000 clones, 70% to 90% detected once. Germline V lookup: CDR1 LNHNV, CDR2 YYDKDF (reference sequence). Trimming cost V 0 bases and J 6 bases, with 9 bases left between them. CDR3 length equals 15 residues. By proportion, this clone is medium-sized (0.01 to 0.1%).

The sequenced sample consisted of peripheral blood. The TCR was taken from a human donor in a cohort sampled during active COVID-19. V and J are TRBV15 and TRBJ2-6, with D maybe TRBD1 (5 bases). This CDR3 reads CATSRDPGMANVLTF. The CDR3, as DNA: TGTGCCACCAGCAGAGACCCAGGGATGGCCAACGTCCTGACTTTC.